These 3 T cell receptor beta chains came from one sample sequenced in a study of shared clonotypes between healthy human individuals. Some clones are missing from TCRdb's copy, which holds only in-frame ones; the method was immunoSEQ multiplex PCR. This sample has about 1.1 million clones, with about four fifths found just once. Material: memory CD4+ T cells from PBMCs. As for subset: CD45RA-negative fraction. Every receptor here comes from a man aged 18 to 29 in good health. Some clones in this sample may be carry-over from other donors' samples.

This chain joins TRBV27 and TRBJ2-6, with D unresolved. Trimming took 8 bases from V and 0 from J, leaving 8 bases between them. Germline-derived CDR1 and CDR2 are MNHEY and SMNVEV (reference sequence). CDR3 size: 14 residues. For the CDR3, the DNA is TGTGCCAGCGCCCTTAGCTCTGGGGCCAACGTCCTGACTTTC. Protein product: CASALSSGANVLTF.

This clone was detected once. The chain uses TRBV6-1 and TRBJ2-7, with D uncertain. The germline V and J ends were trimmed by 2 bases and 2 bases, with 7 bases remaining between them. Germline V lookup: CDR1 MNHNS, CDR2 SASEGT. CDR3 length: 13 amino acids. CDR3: CASSERATYEQYF. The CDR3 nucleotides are TGTGCCAGCAGTGAAAGGGCCACCTACGAGCAGTACTTC.

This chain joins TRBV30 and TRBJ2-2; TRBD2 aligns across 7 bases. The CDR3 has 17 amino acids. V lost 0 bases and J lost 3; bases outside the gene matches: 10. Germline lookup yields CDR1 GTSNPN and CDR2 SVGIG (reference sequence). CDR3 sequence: CAWSVKSGRAYTGELFF. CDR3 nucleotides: TGTGCCTGGAGTGTCAAAAGTGGGAGGGCCTACACCGGGGAGCTGTTTTTT.